This TCR beta chain appears in the sequencing data of a study of monozygotic twins with inflammatory bowel disease (dated 2019 in TCRdb). Context from the whole study: A total of some 28 monozygotic twin pairs were included in the full study, comprising nine German pairs (four IBD-concordant, five IBD-discordant) and 19 IBD-discordant Danish pairs. The search for disease-associated traits relied mainly on comparing IBD patients with their genetically identical healthy co-twins within discordant pairs. Each individual had, on average, about 151 000 unique TCRalpha sequences and 181 000 unique TCRbeta sequences available for analysis.

General conclusions and limits of the study: Repertoire similarity did not differ between concordant and discordant twins, possibly due to limited statistical power. The results gave no support for a single strong signal or clonotype linked to IBD. Different T cell subtypes could not be distinguished in the analysis. Because patients received different immunosuppressive treatments, the repertoires may have picked up extra background noise and variability between individuals. A decrease in TCRbeta repertoire diversity, as measured by inverse Simpson index, was observed in IBD patients compared with their healthy co-twins. Compared with healthy twins, IBD patients had fewer clonotypes in common with other individuals, a difference most pronounced in patients showing signs of disease activity.

From each donor, a roughly 2.7 ml peripheral blood sample was drawn into PAXgene tubes and stored at -80 degrees C. Without T cell sorting, total RNA was isolated from whole blood using the PAXgene blood miRNA kit on an automated QIAcube. Peripheral blood from monozygotic twin pairs who were concordant or discordant for inflammatory bowel disease underwent deep TCRalpha and TCRbeta repertoire profiling using unique molecular barcoding. Smoking habits were recorded for all twin pairs, and each individual was classified as a current, former or never smoker. Per the germline V gene, SGHTA is the CDR1 and FQGNSA is the CDR2. The CDR3 starts with the cysteine, ends with the phenylalanine, and has 16 residues. No nucleotide data were recorded. The library relied on 5' RACE. Each TCR library was prepared from 3,000 to 4,000 ng of total RNA. For each sample, cDNA synthesis was carried out in eight separate reactions using SMARTScribe reverse transcriptase. During cDNA synthesis, unique molecular identifiers containing a 6-nucleotide sample barcode were introduced by template switching. Two nested PCRs of around 15 and 10 cycles amplified the TCRalpha and TCRbeta cDNA, and bead purification followed each PCR. Before amplification, the cDNA was both treated with uracil DNA-glycosylase and purified with the QIAquick PCR purification kit. The second PCR added Illumina TruSeq-compatible adapters along with sample-specific barcodes. TapeStation and Qubit were used to check library quality and concentration, and roughly 4.9 ng of each library was pooled. Sequencing of pooled libraries was carried out on an Illumina HiSeq2500 single-index Rapid Run using 2 x 100 bp reads and custom sequencing primers. On the authors' methods: PCR and sequencing errors were corrected by UMI-based consensus assembly using MiGEC version 1.2.6. V(D)J alignment, clonotype assembly and CDR3 extraction were performed with MiXCR version 2.1.1. To normalise gene usage, clonotype sharing and MAIT/NKT TCR abundance, the analysis used the top 1000, 10 000 and 20 000 clonotypes per sample. After downsampling to 27 000 UMIs, diversity was calculated as the inverse Simpson index using the vegan R package. Paired Mann-Whitney U tests were applied to discordant twin pairs, with Benjamini-Hochberg correction for multiple testing. The reads were reprocessed in TCRdb, with one entry per CDR3 protein sequence and no accompanying DNA. None of the V and J calls come from the authors' own analysis; TCRdb made them. The sample's records list 440,000 or so distinct CDR3 sequences. The ten biggest clones cover 2% to 3% of the sample.

Of note for this clonotype: The antigen this receptor binds is unknown.

The receptor was isolated from a human donor with ulcerative colitis or Crohn's disease, or a healthy co-twin of an affected twin (not recorded which). The chain couples TRBV7-2 to TRBJ2-5; the D call from TCRdb, TRBD2, cannot be confirmed without DNA. Sequences were obtained from blood. The CDR3 loop reads CASSSGLAGGRETQYF.